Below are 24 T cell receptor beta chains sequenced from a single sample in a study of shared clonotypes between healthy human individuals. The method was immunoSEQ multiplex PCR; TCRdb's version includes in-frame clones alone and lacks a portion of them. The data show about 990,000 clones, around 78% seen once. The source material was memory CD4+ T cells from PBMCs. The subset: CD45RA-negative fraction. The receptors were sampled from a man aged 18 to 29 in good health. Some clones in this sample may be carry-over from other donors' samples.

The CDR3 here is CASSVAGAGGGPEKLFF. The CDR3 DNA follows: TGTGCCAGCAGCGTAGCTGGCGCAGGAGGAGGTCCGGAAAAACTGTTTTTT. V is TRBV9 and J is TRBJ1-4; D is ambiguous. Germline lookup yields CDR1 SGDLS and CDR2 YYNGEE. Trimming cost V 0 bases and J 8 bases, with 20 bases left between them. This CDR3 contains 17 residues.

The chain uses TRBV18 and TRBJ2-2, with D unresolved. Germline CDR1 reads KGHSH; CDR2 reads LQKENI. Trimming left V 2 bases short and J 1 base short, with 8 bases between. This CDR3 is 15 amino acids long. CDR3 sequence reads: CASSPLWQNTGELFF. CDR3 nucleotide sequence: TGTGCCAGCTCACCATTATGGCAGAACACCGGGGAGCTGTTTTTT.

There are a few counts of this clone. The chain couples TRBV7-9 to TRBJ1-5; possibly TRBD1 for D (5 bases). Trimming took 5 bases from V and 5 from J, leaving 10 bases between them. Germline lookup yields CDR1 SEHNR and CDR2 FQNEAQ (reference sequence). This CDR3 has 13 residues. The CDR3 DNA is TGTGCCAGCAGCCAGACAGCCTATCAGCCCCAGCATTTT. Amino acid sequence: CASSQTAYQPQHF.

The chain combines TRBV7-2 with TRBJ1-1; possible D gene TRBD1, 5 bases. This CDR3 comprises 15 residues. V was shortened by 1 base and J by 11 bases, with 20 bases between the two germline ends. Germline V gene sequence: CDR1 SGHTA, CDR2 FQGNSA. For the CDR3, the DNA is TGTGCCAGCAGCTTAGTAGGGACGCTAGATCTCGGGGCTTTCTTT. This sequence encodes CASSLVGTLDLGAFF.

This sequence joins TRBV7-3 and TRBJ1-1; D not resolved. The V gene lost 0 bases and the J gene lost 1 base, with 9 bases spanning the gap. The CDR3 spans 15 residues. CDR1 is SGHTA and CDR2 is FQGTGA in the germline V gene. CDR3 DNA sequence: TGTGCCAGCAGCTTAACGGCGGAGGGGAACACTGAAGCTTTCTTT. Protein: CASSLTAEGNTEAFF.

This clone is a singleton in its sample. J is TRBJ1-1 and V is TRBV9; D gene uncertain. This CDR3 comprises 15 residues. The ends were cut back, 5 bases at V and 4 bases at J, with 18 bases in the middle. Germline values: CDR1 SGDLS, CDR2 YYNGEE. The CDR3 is CASRREPQESTEAFF. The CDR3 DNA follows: TGTGCCAGCAGAAGGGAGCCTCAAGAGAGCACTGAAGCTTTCTTT.

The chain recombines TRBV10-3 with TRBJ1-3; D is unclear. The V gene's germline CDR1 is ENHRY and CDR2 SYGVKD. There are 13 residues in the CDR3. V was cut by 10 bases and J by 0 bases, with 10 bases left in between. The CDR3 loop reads CATHGVSGNTIYF. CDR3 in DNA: TGTGCCACGCACGGGGTCTCTGGAAACACCATATATTTT.

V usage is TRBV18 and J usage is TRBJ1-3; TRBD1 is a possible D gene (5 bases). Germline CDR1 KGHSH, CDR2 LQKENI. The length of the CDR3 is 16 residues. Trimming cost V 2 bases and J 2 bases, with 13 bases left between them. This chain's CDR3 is CASSPVRPGAGNTIYF. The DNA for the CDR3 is TGTGCCAGCTCACCAGTCCGGCCGGGGGCTGGAAACACCATATATTTT.

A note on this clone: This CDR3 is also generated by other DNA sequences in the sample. CDR3 DNA sequence: TGCGCCAGCAGCTGGGGGTACGAGCAGTACTTC. This gives the protein CASSWGYEQYF. The rearrangement links TRBV5-1 to TRBJ2-7, with D perhaps being TRBD1 or TRBD2 (5 bases each). This CDR3 is 11 amino acids long. Germline loops: CDR1 SGHRS, CDR2 YFSETQ. The V end lost 3 bases, the J end lost 4 bases, and 5 bases lay between the germline ends.

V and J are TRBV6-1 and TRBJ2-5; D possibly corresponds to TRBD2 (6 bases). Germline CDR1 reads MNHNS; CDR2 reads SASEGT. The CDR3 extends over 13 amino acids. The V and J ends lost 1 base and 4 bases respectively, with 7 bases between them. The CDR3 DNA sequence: TGTGCCAGCAGTGAAGGGAGGGTAGAGACCCAGTACTTC. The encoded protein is CASSEGRVETQYF.

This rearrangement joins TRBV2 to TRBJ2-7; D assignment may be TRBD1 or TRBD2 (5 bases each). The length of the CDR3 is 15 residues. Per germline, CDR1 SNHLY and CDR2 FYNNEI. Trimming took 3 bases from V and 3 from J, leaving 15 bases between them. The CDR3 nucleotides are TGTGCCAGCAGTGAGTGGGGCCTGAGGGGCTACGAGCAGTACTTC. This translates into CASSEWGLRGYEQYF.

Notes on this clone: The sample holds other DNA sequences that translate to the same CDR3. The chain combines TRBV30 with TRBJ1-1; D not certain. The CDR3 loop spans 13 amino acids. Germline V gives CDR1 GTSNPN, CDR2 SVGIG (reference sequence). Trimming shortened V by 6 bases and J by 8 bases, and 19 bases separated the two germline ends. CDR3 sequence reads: CACSAESGPEAFF. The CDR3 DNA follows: TGTGCCTGCTCGGCAGAGTCTGGACCCGAAGCTTTCTTT.

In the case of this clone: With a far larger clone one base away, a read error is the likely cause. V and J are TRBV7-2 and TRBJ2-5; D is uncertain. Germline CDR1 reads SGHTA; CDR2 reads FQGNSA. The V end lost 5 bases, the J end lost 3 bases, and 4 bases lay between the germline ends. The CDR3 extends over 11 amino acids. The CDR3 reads CASSLKETQYF. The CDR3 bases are TGTGCCAGCAGCCTCAAAGAGACCCAGTACTTC.

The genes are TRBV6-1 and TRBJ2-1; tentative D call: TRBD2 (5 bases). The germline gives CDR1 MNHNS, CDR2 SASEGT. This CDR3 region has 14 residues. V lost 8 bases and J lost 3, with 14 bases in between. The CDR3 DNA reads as TGTGCCAGCTTCCGGGATTGGAGCTACAATGAGCAGTTCTTC. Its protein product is CASFRDWSYNEQFF.

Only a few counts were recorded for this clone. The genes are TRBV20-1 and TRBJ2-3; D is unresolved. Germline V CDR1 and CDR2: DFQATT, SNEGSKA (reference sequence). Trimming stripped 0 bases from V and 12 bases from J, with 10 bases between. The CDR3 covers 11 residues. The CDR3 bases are TGCAGTGCTAGAGACCGTCGTGACCAGTATTTT. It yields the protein CSARDRRDQYF.

CDR3 loop: CASSELGTGRGNIQYF. The CDR3 region has the DNA TGTGCCAGCAGTGAACTCGGGACAGGGAGGGGAAACATTCAGTACTTC. This chain joins TRBV6-1 and TRBJ2-4, with 9 bases matching TRBD1. Germline-derived CDR1 and CDR2 are MNHNS and SASEGT. V shed 2 bases, J shed 6 bases, and the junction held 8 bases outside the gene matches. The CDR3 is 16 residues long.

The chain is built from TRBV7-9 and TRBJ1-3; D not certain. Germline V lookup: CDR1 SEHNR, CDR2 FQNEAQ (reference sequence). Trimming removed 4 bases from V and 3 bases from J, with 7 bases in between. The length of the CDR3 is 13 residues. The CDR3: CASSSGDGNTIYF. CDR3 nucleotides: TGTGCCAGCAGCTCCGGGGATGGAAACACCATATATTTT.

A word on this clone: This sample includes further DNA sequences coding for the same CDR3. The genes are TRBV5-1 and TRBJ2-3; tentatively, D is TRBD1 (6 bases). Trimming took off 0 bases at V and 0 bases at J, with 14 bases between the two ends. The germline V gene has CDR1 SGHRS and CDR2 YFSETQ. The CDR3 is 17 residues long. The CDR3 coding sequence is TGCGCCAGCAGCTTGGCGCTAGGGGGAGCAAGCACAGATACGCAGTATTTT. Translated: CASSLALGGASTDTQYF.

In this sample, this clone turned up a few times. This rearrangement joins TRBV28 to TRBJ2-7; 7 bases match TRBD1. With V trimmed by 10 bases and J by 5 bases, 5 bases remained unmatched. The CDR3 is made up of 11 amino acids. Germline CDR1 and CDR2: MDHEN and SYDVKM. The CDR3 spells CATLDRNEQYF. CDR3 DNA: TGTGCCACCCTGGACAGGAACGAGCAGTACTTC.

CDR3 bases: TGTGCCAGCCGGGGGGCCAGGGAGGGCCCAGATACGCAGTATTTT. Protein product: CASRGAREGPDTQYF. V gene TRBV6-6 combines with J gene TRBJ2-3; perhaps TRBD2 as D (7 bases). The CDR3 length is 15 residues. From germline, CDR1 is MNHNY and CDR2 SVGAGI (reference sequence). The V end was cut by 8 bases, the J end by 4 bases, with 19 bases between.

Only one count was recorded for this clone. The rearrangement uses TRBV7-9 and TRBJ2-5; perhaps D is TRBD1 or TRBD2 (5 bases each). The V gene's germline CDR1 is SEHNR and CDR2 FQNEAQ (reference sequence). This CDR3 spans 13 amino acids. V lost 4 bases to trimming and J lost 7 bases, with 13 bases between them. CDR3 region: CASSSGTPGTQYF. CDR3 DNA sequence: TGTGCCAGCAGCTCGGGGACCCCAGGGACCCAGTACTTC.

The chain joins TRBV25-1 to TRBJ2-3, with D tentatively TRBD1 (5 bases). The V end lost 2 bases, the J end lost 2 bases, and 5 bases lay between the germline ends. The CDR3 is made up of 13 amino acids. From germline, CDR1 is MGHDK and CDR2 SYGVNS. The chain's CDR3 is CASSEGATDTQYF. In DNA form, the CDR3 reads TGTGCCAGCAGTGAAGGGGCCACAGATACGCAGTATTTT. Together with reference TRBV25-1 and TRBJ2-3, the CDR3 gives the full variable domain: EADIYQTPRYLVIGTGKKITLECSQTMGHDKMYWYQQDPGMELHLIHYSYGVNSTEKGDLSSESTVSRIRTEHFPLTLESARPSHTSQYLCASSEGATDTQYFGPGTRLTVL.

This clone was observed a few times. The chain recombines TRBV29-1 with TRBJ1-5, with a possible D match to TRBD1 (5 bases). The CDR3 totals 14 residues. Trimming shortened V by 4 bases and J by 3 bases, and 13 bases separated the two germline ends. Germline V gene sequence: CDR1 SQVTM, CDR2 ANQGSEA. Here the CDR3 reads CSVAPGGVNQPQHF. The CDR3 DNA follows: TGCAGCGTTGCCCCTGGAGGGGTCAATCAGCCCCAGCATTTT.

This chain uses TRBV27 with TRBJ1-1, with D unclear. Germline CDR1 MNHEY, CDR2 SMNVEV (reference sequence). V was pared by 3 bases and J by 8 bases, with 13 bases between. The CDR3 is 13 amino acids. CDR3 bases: TGTGCCAGCAGTTTTCCTGGACGATCCGAAGCTTTCTTT. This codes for CASSFPGRSEAFF.